This TCR beta chain is from a study of CD8 T cells in Susac syndrome. On the study more broadly: Among sequenced Susac syndrome patients, six had active disease and under ten were in remission. Study results and caveats: In Susac syndrome, the CD4+ T cell repertoires did not show clonal expansion.

TEMRA cells were FACS-enriched and CD8+ and CD4+ T cells negatively isolated. V was cut by 3 bases and J by 1 base, with 9 bases left in between. CDR1 and CDR2 from the germline V gene are DFQATT and SNEGSKA (reference sequence). The length of the CDR3 is 13 residues. Only one count was recorded for this clonotype. Its cognate antigen is unknown. It was with random hexamers that about 0.45 to 1 ug RNA was reverse transcribed. A single record per CDR3 protein comes from TCRdb applying MiXCR to the immunoSEQ multiplex PCR reads. The sample includes roughly 150,000 distinct CDR3 sequences, 85% to 95% seen only once; the top ten take 0.16%.

Sequencing input: CD4+ T cells from PBMCs. The source is a human donor with Susac syndrome. The genes are TRBV20-1 and TRBJ1-2; the D is unclear. CDR3 amino acids: CSARVAVNYGYTF. For the CDR3, the DNA is TGCAGTGCTAGGGTGGCGGTTAACTATGGCTACACCTTC.